The 25 T cell receptor beta chains below come from one sample, sequenced in a study of T cell responses to AZD1222 COVID-19 vaccine. Profiling relied on immunoSEQ multiplex PCR, and the TCRdb table lists in-frame clones only, not all of them. The sample records 130,000 or so clones, 90% being singletons. Sequenced material: peripheral blood, taken on day 0 of AZD1222 vaccination. These receptors all come from an adult in good health.

J is TRBJ2-1 and V is TRBV27, with a possible D match to TRBD1 (5 bases). Germline V lookup: CDR1 MNHEY, CDR2 SMNVEV (reference sequence). There are 13 residues in the CDR3. Trimming shortened V by 3 bases and J by 10 bases, and 13 bases separated the two germline ends. As DNA, the CDR3 is TGTGCCAGCAGTTTTTCAGGGTCCTGGGAGCAGTTCTTC. Translating gives CASSFSGSWEQFF.

The chain uses TRBV12-5 and TRBJ2-5, with 9 nucleotides matching TRBD1. Germline V gene data show CDR1 as LGHNT and CDR2 as FRNRAP. V shed 9 bases and J 5 bases; nucleotides not matched to a gene: 4. CDR3 length: 12 residues. The CDR3 DNA sequence: TGTGCTAGCCGTGGGACAGGGGAGACCCAGTACTTC. This sequence encodes CASRGTGETQYF. Full variable domain (rest looked up from reference TRBV12-5 and TRBJ2-5): DARVTQTPRHKVTEMGQEVTMRCQPILGHNTVFWYRQTMMQGLELLAYFRNRAPLDDSGMPKDRFSAEMPDATLATLKIQPSEPRDSAVYFCASRGTGETQYFGPGTRLLVL.

The J gene is TRBJ2-7, the V gene TRBV7-9, with 7 bases aligning to TRBD1. V lost 5 bases, J lost 4 bases, and 5 bases stayed unmatched. CDR3 length equals 13 residues. The germline V gene has CDR1 SEHNR and CDR2 FQNEAQ (reference sequence). The CDR3 nucleotides are TGTGCCAGCAGCCAGGGACAGAGATACGAGCAGTACTTC. Protein sequence: CASSQGQRYEQYF.

V and J are TRBV30 and TRBJ1-3, with a possible D match to TRBD1 (6 bases). Trimming left V 4 bases short and J 1 base short, with 11 bases between. Germline CDR1 is GTSNPN and CDR2 is SVGIG (reference sequence). The CDR3 extends over 14 amino acids. The CDR3 here is CAWTLTGSGNTIYF. The CDR3 DNA reads as TGTGCCTGGACCTTGACAGGATCTGGAAACACCATATATTTT.

V and J are TRBV9 and TRBJ2-1, with 8 bases identical to TRBD2. J gave up 1 base and V 3 bases, and 3 bases lay outside the gene matches. Germline-derived CDR1 and CDR2 are SGDLS and YYNGEE. The CDR3 sequence is 15 residues long. The CDR3 DNA reads as TGTGCCAGCAGCGATACTAGCGGATCCTACAATGAGCAGTTCTTC. The encoded protein is CASSDTSGSYNEQFF. The full variable domain, in which reference TRBV9 and TRBJ2-1 provide the parts outside the CDR3, is DSGVTQTPKHLITATGQRVTLRCSPRSGDLSVYWYQQSLDQGLQFLIQYYNGEERAKGNILERFSAQQFPDLHSELNLSSLELGDSALYFCASSDTSGSYNEQFFGPGTRLTVL.

This chain links TRBV7-2 with TRBJ1-5, with D maybe TRBD1 (6 bases). The germline CDR1 and CDR2 sequences are SGHTA and FQGNSA. V gave up 1 base and J gave up 5 bases, with 15 bases separating them. The CDR3 loop spans 16 amino acids. The CDR3 DNA follows: TGTGCCAGCAGCTTAGGGGCCCGGGGGGGCGATCAGCCCCAGCATTTT. It codes for CASSLGARGGDQPQHF.

The chain is built from TRBV5-1 and TRBJ2-3; 8 bases line up with TRBD2. V shed 4 bases, J shed 3 bases, and the junction held 4 bases outside the gene matches. The germline V gene has CDR1 SGHRS and CDR2 YFSETQ. The CDR3 loop spans 14 amino acids. This CDR3 is CASSVSGMTDTQYF. The DNA for the CDR3 is TGCGCCAGCAGCGTTAGCGGGATGACAGATACGCAGTATTTT.

This clone was found a few times. The chain links TRBV3-1 (or the pseudogene TRBV3-2) to TRBJ1-1, with 7 positions matching TRBD1. The CDR3 length is 15 residues. The germline V gene has CDR1 LGHDT and CDR2 YNNKEL (reference sequence). Unmatched junction bases numbered 9, after V lost 4 bases and J lost 4 bases. The CDR3 protein is CASSPSSGQATEAFF. Here the CDR3 DNA reads TGTGCCAGCAGCCCTTCTTCCGGACAGGCCACTGAAGCTTTCTTT.

This chain uses TRBV6-2 or TRBV6-3 with TRBJ1-1; perhaps TRBD1 as D (5 bases). V dropped 1 base and J dropped 11 bases, with 14 bases sitting between them. This CDR3 has 13 amino acids. The germline gives CDR1 MNHEY, CDR2 SVGEGT. The CDR3 protein is CASSYLYQGRAFF. The DNA of the CDR3 is TGTGCCAGCAGTTACTTGTACCAGGGAAGGGCTTTCTTT.

This chain connects TRBV19 to TRBJ1-5; 11 bases are a match to TRBD1. Germline CDR1 LNHDA, CDR2 SQIVND (reference sequence). V gave up 3 bases and J gave up 6 bases; unmatched junction bases: 10. The CDR3 has 17 amino acids. CDR3 DNA: TGTGCCAGTAGTATCCTCCCGGGACAGGGGGTTGGTCAGCCCCAGCATTTT. Translated: CASSILPGQGVGQPQHF.

This clone was seen a few times. The genes are TRBV27 and TRBJ1-1, with 10 bases identical to TRBD1. CDR1 is MNHEY, CDR2 SMNVEV, per germline (reference sequence). The V segment lost 6 bases and the J segment 1 base; nucleotides outside the gene matches: 8. The CDR3 covers 16 residues. In DNA form, the CDR3 reads TGTGCCAGCAGCCCGGACAGGGGGAGCGGGAACACTGAAGCTTTCTTT. It codes for CASSPDRGSGNTEAFF.

The chain combines TRBV4-1 with TRBJ2-1; no clear D. The CDR3 totals 11 residues. Germline values: CDR1 MGHRA, CDR2 YSYEKL. Trimming stripped 4 bases from V and 9 bases from J, with 7 bases between. The chain's CDR3 is CASSLAGEQFF. The CDR3 DNA follows: TGCGCCAGCAGCCTAGCAGGTGAGCAGTTCTTC.

The rearrangement joins TRBV7-8 to TRBJ1-2; D remains unclear. In germline, CDR1 is SGHVS, CDR2 FQNEAQ. V was clipped by 5 bases and J by 0 bases, with 4 bases between them. CDR3 length equals 12 residues. CDR3 residues: CASSLSNYGYTF. The CDR3 bases are TGTGCCAGCAGCCTATCTAACTATGGCTACACCTTC.

This chain uses TRBV6-5 with TRBJ2-7, with D uncertain. Germline CDR1 reads MNHEY; CDR2 reads SVGAGI. This CDR3 has 13 amino acids. V was shortened by 2 bases and J by 3 bases, with 8 bases between the two germline ends. The CDR3 loop is CASSYIRDYEQYF. The CDR3 DNA reads as TGTGCCAGCAGTTACATTAGGGACTACGAGCAGTACTTC.

V gene TRBV20-1 combines with J gene TRBJ2-2, with 8 bases fitting TRBD2. V shed 3 bases, J shed 6 bases, and the junction held 12 bases outside the gene matches. Germline V gives CDR1 DFQATT, CDR2 SNEGSKA (reference sequence). This CDR3 has 16 amino acids. The DNA for the CDR3 is TGCAGTGCTAGTCCCTATCTAGCGGGCGTCGCCGGGGAGCTGTTTTTT. Its translation: CSASPYLAGVAGELFF.

This clone came up a few times. CDR3 region: CATGRGVKNIQYF. The CDR3 region has the DNA TGTGCCACCGGCCGGGGGGTCAAAAACATTCAGTACTTC. The gene calls are TRBV19 and TRBJ2-4; 7 nucleotides line up with TRBD2. V trimming: 10 bases; J trimming: 3 bases; junction bases outside the gene matches: 6. The CDR3 consists of 13 residues. Germline CDR1 reads LNHDA; CDR2 reads SQIVND (reference sequence).

This chain uses TRBV30 with TRBJ1-2; D is unresolved. CDR3 length: 12 amino acids. Trimming left V 4 bases short and J 7 bases short, with 13 bases between. From germline, CDR1 is GTSNPN and CDR2 SVGIG (reference sequence). The CDR3, as DNA: TGTGCCTGGACTAGGTCCTCCCTTGGCTACACCTTC. Its protein is CAWTRSSLGYTF.

CDR3 sequence: CASSKQGPNEKLFF. In nucleotides, the CDR3 is TGTGCCAGCAGTAAACAGGGCCCTAATGAAAAACTGTTTTTT. This rearrangement joins TRBV6-5 to TRBJ1-4; tentatively, D is TRBD1 (6 bases). CDR1 and CDR2 from the germline V gene are MNHEY and SVGAGI. The CDR3 contains 14 residues. Trimming pared 5 bases from V and 3 bases from J, leaving 10 bases between.

This chain connects TRBV19 to TRBJ2-6; 9 nucleotides agree with TRBD1. Germline V lookup: CDR1 LNHDA, CDR2 SQIVND (reference sequence). The CDR3 is 17 amino acids. J lost 4 bases, V lost 5 bases, and 9 bases had no gene match. Written as DNA, the CDR3 is TGTGCCAGTAGTTTCCGGGACAGGGTAGCGGGGGCCAACGTCCTGACTTTC. This gives the protein CASSFRDRVAGANVLTF.

The chain uses TRBV6-1 and TRBJ2-5, with D perhaps matching TRBD1 (5 bases). This CDR3 comprises 14 residues. Trimming pared 2 bases from V and 7 bases from J, leaving 14 bases between. The germline gives CDR1 MNHNS, CDR2 SASEGT. This CDR3 reads CASSESGPLGTQYF. The CDR3, as DNA: TGTGCCAGCAGTGAATCAGGGCCTCTTGGGACCCAGTACTTC.

The chain uses TRBV19 and TRBJ2-7, with 9 bases that match TRBD2. The germline V gene encodes CDR1 LNHDA and CDR2 SQIVND (reference sequence). The V segment lost 2 bases and the J segment 5 bases; nucleotides outside the gene matches: 13. The CDR3 totals 17 residues. The CDR3 DNA sequence: TGTGCCAGTAGTATAAGAAGGGGAAGCGGGAGGACGAACGAGCAGTACTTC. Translation: CASSIRRGSGRTNEQYF.

V is TRBV14 and J is TRBJ1-6, with D perhaps matching TRBD1 (6 bases). V was trimmed by 4 bases and J by 4 bases, leaving 8 bases between them. In germline, CDR1 is SGHDN, CDR2 FVKESK. The CDR3 has 14 amino acids. The CDR3 DNA reads as TGTGCCAGCAGCCTGGGACATTATAATTCACCCCTCCACTTT. Residues: CASSLGHYNSPLHF.

The V call is TRBV7-9, the J call TRBJ2-1; perhaps TRBD2 as D (6 bases). Germline V gene lookup returns CDR1 SEHNR and CDR2 FQNEAQ (reference sequence). V was trimmed by 3 bases and J by 0 bases, leaving 6 bases between them. The CDR3 has 14 amino acids. In DNA form, the CDR3 reads TGTGCCAGCAGCTTTAGCGGCTCCTACAATGAGCAGTTCTTC. This codes for CASSFSGSYNEQFF.

V gene TRBV14 combines with J gene TRBJ1-4; D is ambiguous. Trimming cost V 4 bases and J 0 bases, with 3 bases left between them. The CDR3 spans 13 residues. Germline values: CDR1 SGHDN, CDR2 FVKESK. Written as DNA, the CDR3 is TGTGCCAGCAGCCGTGCAACTAATGAAAAACTGTTTTTT. Residues: CASSRATNEKLFF.

This sequence joins TRBV28 and TRBJ2-3; 9 bases line up with TRBD1. V trimming: 4 bases; J trimming: 3 bases; junction bases outside the gene matches: 5. This CDR3 comprises 15 residues. CDR1 and CDR2 (germline): MDHEN, SYDVKM. CDR3 DNA: TGTGCCAGCAGTTCCCCCGGGACAGGGACAGATACGCAGTATTTT. As protein: CASSSPGTGTDTQYF.